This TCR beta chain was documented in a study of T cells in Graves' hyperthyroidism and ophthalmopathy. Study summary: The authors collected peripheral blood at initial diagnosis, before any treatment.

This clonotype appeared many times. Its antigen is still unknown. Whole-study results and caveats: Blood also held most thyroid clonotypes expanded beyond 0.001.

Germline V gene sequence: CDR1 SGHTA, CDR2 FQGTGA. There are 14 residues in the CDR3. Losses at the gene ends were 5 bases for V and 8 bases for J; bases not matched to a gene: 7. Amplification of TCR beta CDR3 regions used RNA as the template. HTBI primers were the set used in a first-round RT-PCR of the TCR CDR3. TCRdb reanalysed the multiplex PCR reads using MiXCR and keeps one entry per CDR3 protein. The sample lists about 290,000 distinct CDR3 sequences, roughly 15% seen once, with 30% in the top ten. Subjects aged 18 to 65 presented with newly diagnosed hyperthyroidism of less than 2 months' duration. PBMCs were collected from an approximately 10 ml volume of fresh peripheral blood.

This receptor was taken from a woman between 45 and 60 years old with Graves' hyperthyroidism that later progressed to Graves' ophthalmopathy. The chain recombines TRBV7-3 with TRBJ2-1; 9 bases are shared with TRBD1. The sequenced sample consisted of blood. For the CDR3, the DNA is TGTGCCAGCAGCCCCGGGACAGGGAGTGATGAGCAGTTCTTC. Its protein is CASSPGTGSDEQFF.